The sample holds a few counts of the clone carrying this TCR beta chain. Its target is unknown. The CDR3 covers 15 residues. In germline, CDR1 is MRHNA, CDR2 SNTAGT. The ends lost 4 bases at V and 6 bases at J; junction bases unmatched: 4. The data belong to a study of identical twins. Whole-study results and caveats: Within monozygotic twins, out-of-frame TCR alpha sharing was underestimated by the models.

A universal primer site was added by template switching, and unique molecular identifiers were carried by the cDNA. MiXCR, run by TCRdb on the 5' RACE reads, gives a single entry per CDR3 protein. This table has some 730,000 distinct CDR3 sequences, roughly 18% appearing once. These same records also appear under a second study, on T cells expressing NK-cell markers. That paper states: For a few donors, these clonotypes were likewise the leading ones in the CD3+CD56-NKG2C+ fraction.

The gene calls are TRBV6-4 and TRBJ2-1; TRBD2 matches 12 bases. The receptor's source is a woman aged 18-29 years in good health. Sample: PBMCs. The CDR3 coding sequence is TGTGCCAGCAGTGTAGGACTAGCGGGGCGCAATGAGCAGTTCTTC. Translated: CASSVGLAGRNEQFF.